This TCR beta chain was sequenced in a study of T cell responses to AZD1222 COVID-19 vaccine. General observations from the study: The CD4 TCRs associated with vaccination extended across spike and predominated at 160-218 and 743-854. Just six or seven AZD1222 recipients tested seropositive at baseline. Repertoires were obtained only post-peak T cell response.

With regard to this clone: Its antigen remains unidentified.

Generated by immunoSEQ multiplex PCR, the TCRdb table keeps only in-frame clones and is missing some. The sample contains some 150,000 clones, roughly 80% of which appear only once. V shed 5 bases, J shed 2 bases, and the junction held 6 bases outside the gene matches. The germline gives CDR1 SGHTA, CDR2 FQGNSA. There are 15 residues in the CDR3. The sample consisted of peripheral blood, taken on day 0 of MenACWY control vaccination. The source of this sequence is an adult in good health. This sequence joins TRBV7-2 and TRBJ1-5, with 7 bases lining up with TRBD1. The CDR3 nucleotides are TGTGCCAGCAGCAGGCAGGGGGATGGCAATCAGCCCCAGCATTTT. Translating it yields CASSRQGDGNQPQHF.